This T cell receptor (beta chain) was sequenced during a study of CD8+ T cells in alopecia areata. Study results and caveats: Affected scalp, especially in alopecia totalis/universalis, had a higher clonality than normal scalp did. With patients, TCR sharing proved less clear than in mice, a difference possibly related to HLA.

A note on this clone: Its antigen is undetermined.

RNA was extracted and reverse transcribed into cDNA as the sequencing template. The repertoire was sequenced with immunoSEQ multiplex PCR; TCRdb's copy has only in-frame clones and lacks some. Of about 140,000 clones listed, approximately 56% are singletons. PBMCs were stained for CD3, CD4 and CD8, and CD4+ and CD8+ T cells were sorted. V was shortened by 5 bases and J by 4 bases, with 11 bases between the two germline ends. The CDR3 runs to 12 residues. CDR1 is SQVTM, CDR2 ANQGSEA, per germline. The TCR comes from a human donor in good health. The specimen sequenced was CD8+ T cells sorted from blood. The V and J genes are TRBV29-1 and TRBJ1-1; possibly TRBD1 for D (5 bases). CDR3 region: CSVSGLGTEAFF. The CDR3 coding sequence is TGCAGCGTTTCAGGGTTGGGCACTGAAGCTTTCTTT. The complete variable domain, with remaining parts taken from reference TRBV29-1 and TRBJ1-1, reads SAVISQKPSRDICQRGTSLTIQCQVDSQVTMMFWYRQQPGQSLTLIATANQGSEATYESGFVIDKFPISRPNLTFSTLTVSNMSPEDSSIYLCSVSGLGTEAFFGQGTRLTVV.